These 9 T cell receptor beta chains were sequenced from one sample in a study of memory CD4+ T cells and cytomegalovirus serostatus. TCRdb's copy holds only in-frame clones and misses some; the assay was immunoSEQ multiplex PCR. Of 50,000 to 75,000 clones listed, about 81% are singletons. Single viable CD3+CD4+CD8-CD45RO+ cells were sorted as the memory CD4+ T cells. Sample: memory CD4+ T cells from blood. The receptors come from an adult in good health and CMV-seronegative.

The V and J genes are TRBV4-1 and TRBJ1-1; 9 nucleotides line up with TRBD1. This CDR3 contains 14 residues. J gave up 5 bases and V 5 bases, and 6 bases lay outside the gene matches. Per the germline V gene, CDR1 is MGHRA and CDR2 is YSYEKL. The CDR3 bases are TGCGCCAGCAGCAGACAGGGGGGTGCAACTGAAGCTTTCTTT. Translated: CASSRQGGATEAFF.

The chain employs TRBV7-9 and TRBJ1-4; D may be TRBD1 (6 bases). In germline, CDR1 is SEHNR, CDR2 FQNEAQ (reference sequence). The CDR3 sequence is 15 residues long. V was trimmed by 5 bases and J by 0 bases, leaving 10 bases between them. The CDR3 nucleotides are TGTGCCAGCAGCCCGGGGGCCGCAACTAATGAAAAACTGTTTTTT. Translated, it gives CASSPGAATNEKLFF. Together with reference TRBV7-9 and TRBJ1-4, the CDR3 gives the full variable domain: DTGVSQNPRHKITKRGQNVTFRCDPISEHNRLYWYRQTLGQGPEFLTYFQNEAQLEKSRLLSDRFSAERPKGSFSTLEIQRTEQGDSAMYLCASSPGAATNEKLFFGSGTQLSVL.

The J gene is TRBJ1-5, the V gene TRBV6-4; possibly TRBD1 for D (6 bases). Trimming pared 7 bases from V and 4 bases from J, leaving 14 bases between. Germline CDR1 reads MRHNA; CDR2 reads SNTAGT. The CDR3 spans 14 residues. The CDR3 loop is CASNDGGGNQPQHF. In DNA, the CDR3 is TGTGCCAGCAACGACGGAGGGGGGAATCAGCCCCAGCATTTT.

The table lists this clone with a count of one. The CDR3 region is CASSLLLGGNEKLFF. The CDR3 DNA reads as TGTGCCAGCAGCTTGCTCCTAGGGGGGAATGAAAAACTGTTTTTT. The V and J genes are TRBV5-8 and TRBJ1-4, with D possibly matching TRBD1 (6 bases). With 1 base removed from V and 5 bases from J, the gap between germline ends came to 12 bases. This CDR3 is built from 15 residues. The V gene's germline CDR1 is SGHTS and CDR2 YDEGEE.

The chain links TRBV27 to TRBJ2-7, with TRBD1 as a possible D gene (6 bases). Germline V gives CDR1 MNHEY, CDR2 SMNVEV (reference sequence). Trimming cost V 5 bases and J 1 base, with 12 bases left between them. The length of the CDR3 is 14 residues. In nucleotides, the CDR3 is TGTGCCAGCAGTCCCACAGGGAATTCCTACGAGCAGTACTTC. Translated, it gives CASSPTGNSYEQYF.

This clone was picked up a small number of times. The rearrangement uses TRBV5-1 and TRBJ2-1; no reliable D call. Germline values: CDR1 SGHRS, CDR2 YFSETQ. The CDR3 loop spans 11 amino acids. V gave up 6 bases and J gave up 5 bases, with 6 bases separating them. CDR3 nucleotide sequence: TGCGCCAGCACCGTTGACAATGAGCAGTTCTTC. Residues: CASTVDNEQFF. The whole variable domain, filled in from reference TRBV5-1 and TRBJ2-1, reads KAGVTQTPRYLIKTRGQQVTLSCSPISGHRSVSWYQQTPGQGLQFLFEYFSETQRNKGNFPGRFSGRQFSNSRSEMNVSTLELGDSALYLCASTVDNEQFFGPGTRLTVL.

The J gene is TRBJ1-2, the V gene TRBV10-2, with D uncertain. The CDR3 is made up of 13 amino acids. V was clipped by 9 bases and J by 6 bases, with 17 bases between them. CDR1 and CDR2 (germline): WSHSY, SAAADI. This CDR3 reads CASLFGPPNGYTF. In nucleotides, the CDR3 is TGCGCCAGTCTATTCGGGCCTCCTAATGGCTACACCTTC.

This clone has a count of ten or more. The chain recombines TRBV2 with TRBJ1-5; weak D call: TRBD1 (5 bases). V lost 4 bases, J lost 0 bases, and 10 bases lay in between. The CDR3 spans 15 residues. Germline lookup yields CDR1 SNHLY and CDR2 FYNNEI. The CDR3 DNA follows: TGTGCCAGCAGTGGAGGGACGGATAGCAATCAGCCCCAGCATTTT. Its protein is CASSGGTDSNQPQHF.

The chain carries TRBV7-2 and TRBJ1-5; D is perhaps TRBD1 (5 bases). Trimming removed 2 bases at V and 8 bases at J, with 16 bases between. From germline, CDR1 is SGHTA and CDR2 FQGNSA. This CDR3 comprises 15 residues. CDR3 nucleotides: TGTGCCAGCAGCTTATCACCGGGACTGGCTGAGCCCCAGCATTTT. This codes for CASSLSPGLAEPQHF.